A selection of T cell receptor beta chains follows, all from one sample in a study of T cell responses to AZD1222 COVID-19 vaccine. TCRdb's table, derived via immunoSEQ multiplex PCR, lists solely in-frame clones and lacks some. The sample holds about 160,000 clones, roughly 90% seen once. Sequenced material: peripheral blood, taken on day 0 of AZD1222 vaccination. The source of these receptors is an adult in good health. Both conserved end residues are part of each CDR3. D genes are given only for firm matches. Not all rows give a size; the values are once, few, many and, for expanded clones, a class.

clone_size	d_call	v_call	j_call	cdr3_aa	cdr3_nt
few	TRBD1	TRBV11-3	TRBJ1-2	CASSFEGRQGDYGYTF	TGTGCCAGCAGCTTTGAGGGGAGACAGGGTGACTATGGCTACACCTTC
.	.	TRBV6-5	TRBJ1-1	CASSRYRTEAFF	TGTGCCAGCAGCAGATATCGTACTGAAGCTTTCTTT
.	TRBD1	TRBV5-1	TRBJ2-7	CASSTSGTGAREQYF	TGCGCCAGCAGCACCTCCGGGACAGGGGCGAGGGAGCAGTACTTC
.	TRBD1	TRBV10-2	TRBJ2-7	CASSGVDRGGYEQYF	TGCGCCAGCAGTGGGGTAGACAGGGGGGGCTACGAGCAGTACTTC
.	.	TRBV4-1	TRBJ1-6	CASRSGGPNYLNSPLHF	TGCGCCAGCAGATCCGGGGGGCCCAATTACCTTAATTCACCCCTCCACTTT
.	TRBD2	TRBV19	TRBJ2-3	CASASGRATDTQYF	TGTGCCAGTGCTAGCGGGAGGGCCACAGATACGCAGTATTTT
.	.	TRBV6-5	TRBJ1-3	CASIEGGDGNTIYF	TGTGCCAGCATAGAAGGGGGTGATGGAAACACCATATATTTT
few	.	TRBV4-1	TRBJ2-1	CASRTTGSNEQFF	TGCGCCAGCAGGACAACGGGTTCCAATGAGCAGTTCTTC
.	.	TRBV6-1	TRBJ2-1	CASSDYPVIEQFF	TGTGCCAGCAGTGATTACCCGGTTATTGAGCAGTTCTTC
.	.	TRBV3-1/TRBV3-2	TRBJ1-1	CASSQGASEAFF	TGTGCCAGCAGCCAAGGAGCGTCAGAAGCTTTCTTT
.	TRBD2	TRBV11-1	TRBJ2-1	CASSQGTSGYNEQFF	TGTGCCAGCAGCCAGGGGACTAGCGGTTACAATGAGCAGTTCTTC
.	.	TRBV6-2/TRBV6-3	TRBJ1-2	CASSPDRYYGYTF	TGTGCCAGCAGTCCCGACAGATACTATGGCTACACCTTC
.	TRBD1	TRBV5-4	TRBJ1-1	CASSREGGTGWNTEAFF	TGTGCCAGCAGCCGGGAGGGGGGGACAGGATGGAACACTGAAGCTTTCTTT
.	.	TRBV29-1	TRBJ2-3	CSVLAGPQYF	TGCAGCGTTCTCGCAGGGCCGCAGTATTTT
.	TRBD1	TRBV7-8	TRBJ1-2	CASTTPGQGIYGYTF	TGTGCCAGCACCACCCCGGGACAGGGGATCTATGGCTACACCTTC
.	.	TRBV9	TRBJ2-3	CASSKSGLTDTQYF	TGTGCCAGCAGCAAGAGCGGACTCACAGATACGCAGTATTTT
.	.	TRBV9	TRBJ2-1	CASSVGLHTLNEQFF	TGTGCCAGCAGCGTAGGGCTCCATACCCTCAATGAGCAGTTCTTC
.	TRBD2	TRBV6-5	TRBJ2-7	CASSYSRRLAGTEQYF	TGTGCCAGCAGTTACTCAAGGCGGCTAGCGGGAACCGAGCAGTACTTC
.	.	TRBV5-1	TRBJ1-4	CASSLTTRGEKLFF	TGCGCCAGCAGCTTGACTACCCGGGGGGAAAAACTGTTTTTT
once	TRBD1	TRBV19	TRBJ1-1	CASTLDREAFF	TGTGCCAGTACCTTGGACAGGGAAGCTTTCTTT
.	.	TRBV6-5	TRBJ2-2	CASSTGRAGELFF	TGTGCCAGCAGTACCGGGCGGGCCGGGGAGCTGTTTTTT
once	.	TRBV19	TRBJ2-1	CASSMGTANYNEQFF	TGTGCCAGTAGTATGGGGACGGCGAACTACAATGAGCAGTTCTTC
.	TRBD1	TRBV18	TRBJ1-1	CASSFDRDETFF	TGTGCCAGCTCTTTCGACAGGGATGAGACTTTCTTT
once	.	TRBV6-5	TRBJ2-1	CASSYGVYDEQFF	TGTGCCAGCAGTTACGGTGTCTACGATGAGCAGTTCTTC
.	.	TRBV10-1	TRBJ2-1	CASSEPSRNASYNEQFF	TGCGCCAGCAGTGAACCCAGCAGAAACGCCTCCTACAATGAGCAGTTCTTC
.	.	TRBV11-2	TRBJ2-1	CASSTDFVGEQFF	TGTGCCAGCAGCACCGACTTTGTGGGCGAGCAGTTCTTC
.	TRBD1	TRBV6-6	TRBJ1-1	CASTPFQGASNTEAFF	TGTGCCAGCACCCCTTTTCAGGGGGCTTCTAACACTGAAGCTTTCTTT
.	.	TRBV2	TRBJ2-5	CASRGDVPQETQYF	TGTGCCAGCAGGGGAGACGTACCCCAAGAGACCCAGTACTTC
once	TRBD1	TRBV7-9	TRBJ1-1	CASSLGDRGNTEAFF	TGTGCCAGCAGCTTAGGAGACAGGGGTAACACTGAAGCTTTCTTT
.	.	TRBV7-2	TRBJ2-1	CASSLTGPSYNEQFF	TGTGCCAGCAGCTTAACGGGACCCTCTTACAATGAGCAGTTCTTC
.	.	TRBV19	TRBJ1-5	CASSSHRDQPQHF	TGTGCCAGTAGTTCACACAGGGATCAGCCCCAGCATTTT
.	.	TRBV30	TRBJ1-2	CAWSVGAYGYTF	TGTGCCTGGAGTGTAGGGGCCTATGGCTACACCTTC
.	.	TRBV3-1/TRBV3-2	TRBJ1-4	CASSQLTQQSNEKLFF	TGTGCCAGCAGCCAACTCACCCAACAGTCTAATGAAAAACTGTTTTTT
.	TRBD2	TRBV2	TRBJ2-7	CASKASGYEQYF	TGTGCCAGCAAGGCTAGCGGCTACGAGCAGTACTTC
.	.	TRBV2	TRBJ2-1	CASATLEQFF	TGTGCCAGCGCGACGTTAGAGCAGTTCTTC